Listed here are 8 T cell receptor beta chains from one sample, sequenced in a study of OX40 agonist ivuxolimab in advanced cancers. The library relied on the immunoSEQ multiplex PCR assay. The source is immuneACCESS, and TCRdb retained only in-frame sequences with V and J called. Part of the clones is not carried over; for the studies checked, unresolved V genes explain less than half of this, and the remainder is unexplained. The sample has some 150,000 clones on record, 90% of them singletons. In total, the top ten clones hold approximately 0.99% of the sample. The source material was CD4+ or CD8+ T cells sorted from blood, sampled in a trial of the OX40 agonist ivuxolimab. The receptors were sampled from an adult with an advanced solid tumor such as melanoma, head and neck, liver or kidney cancer.

The chain recombines TRBV12-5 with TRBJ2-2, with TRBD2 identical over 7 bases. In germline, CDR1 is LGHNT, CDR2 FRNRAP. With 0 bases clipped from V and 3 bases from J, the junction kept 1 base outside the gene matches. The CDR3 has 15 residues. The CDR3 reads CASGLVLADTGELFF. The CDR3 coding sequence is TGTGCTAGTGGTTTGGTTCTAGCGGACACCGGGGAGCTGTTTTTT.

The CDR3 bases are TGTGCCAGCAGCGCGCTAAGGCCCTACAATGAGCAGTTCTTC. Encoded protein: CASSALRPYNEQFF. The V gene is TRBV27, the J gene TRBJ2-1; D remains ambiguous. The CDR3 has 14 amino acids. Between the trimmed V and J ends, which lost 6 bases and 2 bases, there was a span of 11 bases. The germline CDR1 and CDR2 sequences are MNHEY and SMNVEV (reference sequence).

The J gene is TRBJ1-1, the V gene TRBV5-6; D may be TRBD1 (6 bases). The V gene lost 1 base and the J gene lost 8 bases, with 15 bases spanning the gap. Looked up from germline, CDR1 is SGHDT and CDR2 is YYEEEE. CDR3 length: 14 residues. The CDR3 sequence: CASSLSGALPEAFF. The CDR3 DNA follows: TGTGCCAGCAGCTTGTCGGGGGCACTTCCCGAAGCTTTCTTT.

The chain uses TRBV30 and TRBJ1-2; TRBD1 is a possible D gene (6 bases). The length of the CDR3 is 15 residues. Between the trimmed V and J ends, which lost 0 bases and 0 bases, there was a span of 11 bases. The V gene's germline CDR1 is GTSNPN and CDR2 SVGIG (reference sequence). The CDR3 protein is CAWSVLGDTNYGYTF. In nucleotides, the CDR3 is TGTGCCTGGAGTGTACTAGGGGACACTAACTATGGCTACACCTTC.

This chain links TRBV27 with TRBJ2-6, with 7 bases aligning to TRBD1. The V segment lost 3 bases and the J segment 0 bases; nucleotides outside the gene matches: 2. There are 16 residues in the CDR3. The germline CDR1 and CDR2 sequences are MNHEY and SMNVEV (reference sequence). As DNA, the CDR3 is TGTGCCAGCAGTTTCTGGGACAGCTCTGGGGCCAACGTCCTGACTTTC. The encoded protein is CASSFWDSSGANVLTF.

Turning to this clone: The same CDR3 is also encoded by other DNA sequences in this sample. The CDR3 DNA reads as TGCGCCAGCAGCTCAGAGGCAGATACGCAGTATTTT. This encodes CASSSEADTQYF. V and J are TRBV5-1 and TRBJ2-3; D gene unclear. This CDR3 comprises 12 residues. Germline CDR1 is SGHRS and CDR2 is YFSETQ. The V end lost 3 bases, the J end lost 4 bases, and 6 bases lay between the germline ends.

J is TRBJ2-2 and V is TRBV9; D possibly corresponds to TRBD1 (5 bases). In germline, CDR1 is SGDLS, CDR2 YYNGEE. The V and J ends lost 0 bases and 0 bases respectively, with 9 bases between them. CDR3 length equals 16 residues. The DNA for the CDR3 is TGTGCCAGCAGCGTAGTAGGGGCTTCGAACACCGGGGAGCTGTTTTTT. Its translation: CASSVVGASNTGELFF.

This chain links TRBV11-2 with TRBJ2-6, with D perhaps assigned TRBD1 or TRBD2 (5 bases each). V was shortened by 1 base and J by 6 bases, with 13 bases between the two germline ends. Germline CDR1 SGHAT, CDR2 FQNNGV. The CDR3 contains 16 residues. The CDR3 DNA reads TGTGCCAGCAGCTTAGTCCCCGGGACCCTGGCCAACGTCCTGACTTTC. Its protein product is CASSLVPGTLANVLTF.